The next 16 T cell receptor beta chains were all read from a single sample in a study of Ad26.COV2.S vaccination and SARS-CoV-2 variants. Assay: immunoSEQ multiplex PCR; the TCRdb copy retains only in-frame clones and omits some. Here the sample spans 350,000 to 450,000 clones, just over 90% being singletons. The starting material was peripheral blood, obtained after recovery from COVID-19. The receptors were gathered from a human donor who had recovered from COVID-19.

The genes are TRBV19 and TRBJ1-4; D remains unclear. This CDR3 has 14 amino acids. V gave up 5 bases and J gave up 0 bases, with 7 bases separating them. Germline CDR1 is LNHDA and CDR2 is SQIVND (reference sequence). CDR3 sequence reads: CASSSDTTNEKLFF. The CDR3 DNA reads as TGTGCCAGTAGTTCCGATACAACTAATGAAAAACTGTTTTTT.

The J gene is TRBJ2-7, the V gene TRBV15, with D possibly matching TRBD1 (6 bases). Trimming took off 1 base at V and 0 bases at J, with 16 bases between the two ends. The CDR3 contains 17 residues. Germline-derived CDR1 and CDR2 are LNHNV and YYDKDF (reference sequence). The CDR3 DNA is TGTGCCACCAGCAGAGGCCGAGGGGGTACGAGCTCCTACGAGCAGTACTTC. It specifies CATSRGRGGTSSYEQYF.

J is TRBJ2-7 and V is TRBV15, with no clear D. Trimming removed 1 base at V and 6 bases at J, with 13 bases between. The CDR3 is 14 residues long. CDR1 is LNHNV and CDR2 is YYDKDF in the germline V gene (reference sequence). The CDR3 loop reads CATSRARVTSEQYF. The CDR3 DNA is TGTGCCACCAGCAGAGCAAGGGTCACCTCCGAGCAGTACTTC.

In DNA, the CDR3 is TGTGCCAGCAGCTTGCCAGGGGCTGGGGCCAACGTCCTGACTTTC. Translating gives CASSLPGAGANVLTF. The chain couples TRBV13 to TRBJ2-6, with D possibly being TRBD1 (6 bases). Germline-derived CDR1 and CDR2 are PRHDT and FYEKMQ (reference sequence). The CDR3 contains 15 residues. Trimming pared 3 bases from V and 2 bases from J, leaving 8 bases between.

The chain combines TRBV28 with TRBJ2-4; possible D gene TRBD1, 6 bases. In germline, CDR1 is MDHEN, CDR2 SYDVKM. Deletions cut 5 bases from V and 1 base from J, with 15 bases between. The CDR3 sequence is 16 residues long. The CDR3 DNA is TGTGCCAGCAGTATATACAGGGTAGGGGCCAAAAACATTCAGTACTTC. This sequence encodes CASSIYRVGAKNIQYF.

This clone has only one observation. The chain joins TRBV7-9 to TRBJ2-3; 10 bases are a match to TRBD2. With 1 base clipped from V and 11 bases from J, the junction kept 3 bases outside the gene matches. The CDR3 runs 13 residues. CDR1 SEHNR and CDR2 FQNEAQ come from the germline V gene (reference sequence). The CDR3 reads CASSLEGLALQYF. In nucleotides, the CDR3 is TGTGCCAGCAGCTTAGAGGGACTAGCGTTGCAGTATTTT.

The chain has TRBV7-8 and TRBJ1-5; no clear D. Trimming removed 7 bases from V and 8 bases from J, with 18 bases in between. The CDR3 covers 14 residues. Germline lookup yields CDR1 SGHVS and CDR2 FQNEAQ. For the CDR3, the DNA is TGTGCCAGCACAAAGGCCCGGGAGCTAAAGCCCCAGCATTTT. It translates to CASTKARELKPQHF.

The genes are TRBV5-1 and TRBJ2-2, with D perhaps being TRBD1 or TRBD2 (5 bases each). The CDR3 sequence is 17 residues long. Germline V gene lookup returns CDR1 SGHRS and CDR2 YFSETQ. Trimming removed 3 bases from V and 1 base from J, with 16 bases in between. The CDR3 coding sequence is TGCGCCAGCAGCTGGGGGTCACCGGCACTGAACACCGGGGAGCTGTTTTTT. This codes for CASSWGSPALNTGELFF.

CDR3 coding DNA: TGTGCCAGCTCTCAAACCTCCGGGACAGGGGGCACAGATACGCAGTATTTT. Translating it yields CASSQTSGTGGTDTQYF. This sequence joins TRBV18 and TRBJ2-3; 10 bases fit TRBD1. CDR3 length: 17 residues. V was clipped by 6 bases and J by 1 base; unmatched bases: 10. The germline CDR1 and CDR2 sequences are KGHSH and LQKENI. The full variable domain, rest sourced from reference TRBV18 and TRBJ2-3, is NAGVMQNPRHLVRRRGQEARLRCSPMKGHSHVYWYRQLPEEGLKFMVYLQKENIIDESGMPKERFSAEFPKEGPSILRIQQVVRGDSAAYFCASSQTSGTGGTDTQYFGPGTRLTVL.

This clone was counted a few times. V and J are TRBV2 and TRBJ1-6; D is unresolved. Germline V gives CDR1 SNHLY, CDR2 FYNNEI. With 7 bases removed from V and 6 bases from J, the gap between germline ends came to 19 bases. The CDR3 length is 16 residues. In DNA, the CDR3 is TGTGCCAGCACCGGGCGCCACACCCGTAGTAATTCACCCCTCCACTTT. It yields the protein CASTGRHTRSNSPLHF. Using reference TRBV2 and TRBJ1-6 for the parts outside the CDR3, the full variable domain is EPEVTQTPSHQVTQMGQEVILRCVPISNHLYFYWYRQILGQKVEFLVSFYNNEISEKSEIFDDQFSVERPDGSNFTLKIRSTKLEDSAMYFCASTGRHTRSNSPLHFGNGTRLTVT.

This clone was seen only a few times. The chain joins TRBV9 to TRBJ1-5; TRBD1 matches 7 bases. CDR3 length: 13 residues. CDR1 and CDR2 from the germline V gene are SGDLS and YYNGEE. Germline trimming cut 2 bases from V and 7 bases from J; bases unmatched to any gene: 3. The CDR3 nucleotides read TGTGCCAGCAGCGTCAGACAGGGACAGCCCCAGCATTTT. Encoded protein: CASSVRQGQPQHF.

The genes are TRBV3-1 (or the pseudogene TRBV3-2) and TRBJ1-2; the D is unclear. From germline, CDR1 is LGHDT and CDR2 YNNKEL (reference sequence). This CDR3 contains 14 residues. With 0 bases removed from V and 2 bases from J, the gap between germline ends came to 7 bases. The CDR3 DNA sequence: TGTGCCAGCAGCCAAGATAAACACAACTATGGCTACACCTTC. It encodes CASSQDKHNYGYTF.

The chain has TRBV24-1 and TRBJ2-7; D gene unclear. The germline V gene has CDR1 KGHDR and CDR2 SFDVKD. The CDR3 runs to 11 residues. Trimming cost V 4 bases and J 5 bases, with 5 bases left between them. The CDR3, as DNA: TGTGCCACCAGTGAAGGGCACGAGCAGTACTTC. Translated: CATSEGHEQYF.

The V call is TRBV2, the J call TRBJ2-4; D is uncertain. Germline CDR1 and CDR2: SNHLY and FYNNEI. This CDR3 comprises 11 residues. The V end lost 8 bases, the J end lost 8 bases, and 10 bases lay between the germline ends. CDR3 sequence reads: CASLGRDIQYF. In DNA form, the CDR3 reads TGTGCCAGCCTAGGAAGAGACATTCAGTACTTC.

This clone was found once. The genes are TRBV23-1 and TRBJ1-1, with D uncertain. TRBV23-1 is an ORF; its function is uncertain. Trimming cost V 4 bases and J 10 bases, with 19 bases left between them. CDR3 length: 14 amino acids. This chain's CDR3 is CASSPWYCRSTAFF. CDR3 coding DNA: TGCGCCAGCAGTCCTTGGTATTGTCGGAGTACAGCTTTCTTT.

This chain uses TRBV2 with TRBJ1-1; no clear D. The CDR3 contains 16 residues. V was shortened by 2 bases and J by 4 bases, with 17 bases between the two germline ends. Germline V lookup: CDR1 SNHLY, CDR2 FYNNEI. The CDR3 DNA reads TGTGCCAGCAGTGAATTTTCCTGGGGTTTGGGCACTGAAGCTTTCTTT. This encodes CASSEFSWGLGTEAFF.